This is a list of T cell receptor beta chains from one sample in a study of Ad26.COV2.S vaccination and SARS-CoV-2 variants. Profiled with immunoSEQ multiplex PCR; TCRdb holds only in-frame clones, not every one. The table records 300,000 to 350,000 clones, around 90% of them present only once. The sequencing here drew on peripheral blood, taken in a trial of Ad26.COV2.S vaccine versus placebo. These receptor sequences come from a person aged 18 to 65 who received the Ad26.COV2.S COVID-19 vaccine or a placebo. The CDR3 runs from the conserved cysteine through the conserved F or W. D genes are given only for firm matches. Expanded clones get a size class; other rows say once, few or many, or leave the size out.

>TRBJ2-1|.|.|TRBV21-1
CASSKEISTYNEQFF
TGTGCCAGCAGCAAAGAGATAAGTACCTACAATGAGCAGTTCTTC
>TRBJ1-3|.|.|TRBV12-3/TRBV12-4
CASRDGGNTIYF
TGTGCCAGCAGGGATGGAGGAAACACCATATATTTT
>TRBJ2-7|.|.|TRBV4-3
CASSQDPLASAYEQYF
TGCGCCAGCAGCCAAGATCCACTAGCAAGTGCCTACGAGCAGTACTTC
>TRBJ2-7|.|.|TRBV3-1/TRBV3-2
CASSQNSYEQYF
TGTGCCAGCAGCCAGAACTCCTACGAGCAGTACTTC
>TRBJ2-4|TRBD1|.|TRBV28
CASSPTGAVFPQNIQYF
TGTGCCAGCAGCCCCACAGGGGCCGTTTTTCCCCAAAACATTCAGTACTTC
>TRBJ1-2|.|.|TRBV27
CASSLRGRTNYGYTF
TGTGCCAGCAGTCTTCGAGGTCGGACTAACTATGGCTACACCTTC
>TRBJ2-5|.|.|TRBV7-2
CASSLGTGVDETQYF
TGTGCCAGCAGCTTAGGGACGGGAGTGGATGAGACCCAGTACTTC
>TRBJ1-5|.|.|TRBV25-1
CASSDPGGGNQPQHF
TGTGCCAGCAGTGACCCTGGAGGGGGAAATCAGCCCCAGCATTTT
>TRBJ2-5|.|.|TRBV5-5
CASSFGGSPGGTQYF
TGTGCCAGCAGCTTCGGCGGGTCACCTGGGGGGACCCAGTACTTC
>TRBJ2-1|.|.|TRBV6-5
CASSYSTGEQFF
TGTGCCAGCAGTTACTCCACTGGGGAGCAGTTCTTC
>TRBJ2-1|.|.|TRBV5-5
CASALLSSYNEQFF
TGTGCCAGCGCCCTCCTGAGCTCCTACAATGAGCAGTTCTTC
>TRBJ1-2|.|few|TRBV5-1
CASSLNRNYGYTF
TGCGCCAGCAGCTTGAACAGGAACTATGGCTACACCTTC
>TRBJ1-1|.|.|TRBV14
CASSQVSRPEAFF
TGTGCCAGCAGCCAAGTTTCGAGGCCTGAAGCTTTCTTT
>TRBJ2-7|TRBD1|.|TRBV9
CASSGQGGPYEQYF
TGTGCCAGCAGCGGACAGGGGGGGCCCTACGAGCAGTACTTC
>TRBJ2-1|.|.|TRBV18
CASSLQGKGQFF
TGTGCCAGCTCACTGCAGGGTAAAGGGCAGTTCTTC
>TRBJ1-5|.|few|TRBV5-1
CASSLAPTNQPQHF
TGCGCCAGCAGCTTGGCCCCAACTAATCAGCCCCAGCATTTT
>TRBJ1-5|.|few|TRBV6-5
CASRTDFNQPQHF
TGTGCCAGCAGGACGGACTTCAATCAGCCCCAGCATTTT
>TRBJ1-1|.|.|TRBV19
CASTRWDTSSNTEAFF
TGTGCCAGTACGCGCTGGGACACAAGCTCGAACACTGAAGCTTTCTTT
>TRBJ1-3|TRBD1|once|TRBV7-9
CASSLGGQGRSGNTIYF
TGTGCCAGCAGCTTAGGGGGACAGGGTCGCTCTGGAAACACCATATATTTT
>TRBJ1-2|TRBD1|once|TRBV14
CASSQGTGQGRTF
TGTGCCAGCAGCCAAGGGACCGGACAGGGGCGCACCTTC
>TRBJ1-4|TRBD1|.|TRBV4-2
CASSPSTGDWTANEKLFF
TGTGCCAGCAGCCCGTCGACAGGGGATTGGACAGCTAATGAAAAACTGTTTTTT
>TRBJ2-4|TRBD1|.|TRBV7-2
CASSGQGALAKNIQYF
TGTGCCAGCAGCGGACAGGGGGCGCTTGCCAAAAACATTCAGTACTTC
>TRBJ2-3|.|.|TRBV7-2
CASSWGGGWSTDTQYF
TGTGCCAGCAGCTGGGGAGGGGGTTGGAGCACAGATACGCAGTATTTT
>TRBJ1-2|TRBD1|.|TRBV11-2
CASSRLTGTDYGYTF
TGTGCCAGCAGCCGCTTGACAGGGACTGATTATGGCTACACCTTC
>TRBJ1-1|.|once|TRBV27
CASSLLGGWRTEAFF
TGTGCCAGCAGTTTACTAGGGGGATGGCGAACTGAAGCTTTCTTT
>TRBJ1-2|.|.|TRBV28
CASSSPGLGYTF
TGTGCCAGCAGTTCCCCGGGTTTAGGCTACACCTTC